Following are 31 T cell receptor beta chains from one sample sequenced in a study of OX40 agonist ivuxolimab in advanced cancers. TCRdb's copy holds only in-frame clones and misses some; the assay was immunoSEQ multiplex PCR. The table includes 60,000 to 85,000 clones, roughly 80% detected once. The sample here was CD4+ or CD8+ T cells sorted from blood, taken in a trial of the OX40 agonist ivuxolimab. These receptors were collected from an adult with an advanced solid tumor such as melanoma, head and neck, liver or kidney cancer.

The rearrangement joins TRBV19 to TRBJ1-5, with 7 nucleotides matching TRBD1. In germline, CDR1 is LNHDA, CDR2 SQIVND (reference sequence). V lost 2 bases to trimming and J lost 6 bases; unmatched junction nucleotides: 10. The CDR3 has 16 amino acids. CDR3 in amino acids: CASSIRGDRLSQPQHF. In DNA form, the CDR3 reads TGTGCCAGTAGTATAAGGGGGGACAGACTCTCTCAGCCCCAGCATTTT.

This clone was picked up a small number of times. The gene calls are TRBV30 and TRBJ1-3; D uncertain. CDR3 length equals 13 residues. Germline CDR1 is GTSNPN and CDR2 is SVGIG (reference sequence). Trimming stripped 4 bases from V and 8 bases from J, with 15 bases between. CDR3 in DNA: TGTGCCTGGAAGTGGGGTGGTGCGGACACCATATATTTT. Protein: CAWKWGGADTIYF.

The gene calls are TRBV5-5 and TRBJ2-7; D possibly corresponds to TRBD1 (5 bases). Germline loops: CDR1 SGHKS, CDR2 YYEKEE (reference sequence). The V and J ends lost 0 bases and 3 bases respectively, with 13 bases between them. The CDR3 contains 15 residues. The CDR3 DNA is TGTGCCAGCAGCTTGGCCGTGACAGAAGTCTACGAGCAGTACTTC. Its protein product is CASSLAVTEVYEQYF.

The CDR3 nucleotides read TGTGCCAGCAGTGAGGGGGGGTTCATGAACACTGAAGCTTTCTTT. As protein: CASSEGGFMNTEAFF. The J gene is TRBJ1-1, the V gene TRBV6-1; D perhaps matches TRBD1 (5 bases). The CDR3 sequence is 15 residues long. Trimming stripped 3 bases from V and 0 bases from J, with 11 bases between. The germline CDR1 and CDR2 sequences are MNHNS and SASEGT.

This clone was seen more than once but under ten times. V is TRBV5-1 and J is TRBJ2-3, with unresolved D. Germline V gives CDR1 SGHRS, CDR2 YFSETQ. Trimming stripped 0 bases from V and 0 bases from J, with 8 bases between. The CDR3 extends over 15 amino acids. The CDR3 region has the DNA TGCGCCAGCAGCTTGGTTCCGGAGAGCACAGATACGCAGTATTTT. Translation: CASSLVPESTDTQYF.

The V gene is TRBV4-2, the J gene TRBJ2-1; TRBD2 aligns across 9 bases. This CDR3 comprises 14 residues. CDR1 LGHNA and CDR2 YNFKEQ come from the germline V gene. V lost 5 bases, J lost 10 bases, and 9 bases stayed unmatched. As DNA, the CDR3 is TGTGCCAGCAGCGAAGCGGGAGGATCACAGGAGCAGTTCTTC. The encoded protein is CASSEAGGSQEQFF.

The chain joins TRBV21-1 to TRBJ1-2; the table calls TRBD1, which could not be checked here. TRBV21-1 is assigned pseudogene status. This CDR3 region has 13 residues. The CDR3 sequence is CASSKGTGNGYTF. CDR3 bases: TGTGCCAGCAGCAAAGGGACAGGGAATGGCTACACCTTC.

This clone has only a few counts. The chain couples TRBV7-9 to TRBJ1-2, with D tentatively TRBD1 (5 bases). The CDR3 spans 14 residues. V lost 0 bases and J 9 bases, leaving 14 bases between the germline ends. In germline, CDR1 is SEHNR, CDR2 FQNEAQ (reference sequence). CDR3 sequence (DNA): TGTGCCAGCAGCTTAGCGCTGCAGGGTAGGAGCTACACCTTC. As protein: CASSLALQGRSYTF.

V gene TRBV9 combines with J gene TRBJ1-6; D is perhaps TRBD1 (5 bases). V gave up 4 bases and J gave up 7 bases, with 21 bases separating them. Germline CDR1 and CDR2: SGDLS and YYNGEE. The CDR3 is 17 residues long. This CDR3 reads CASSTNDGTLANSPLHF. The CDR3, as DNA: TGTGCCAGCAGCACCAACGACGGGACGTTAGCCAATTCACCCCTCCACTTT.

The chain combines TRBV7-6 with TRBJ1-3, with unresolved D. Trimming stripped 0 bases from V and 3 bases from J, with 6 bases between. From germline, CDR1 is SGHVS and CDR2 FNYEAQ. This CDR3 has 14 residues. CDR3 protein: CASSLANGGNTIYF. As DNA, the CDR3 is TGTGCCAGCAGCTTAGCGAACGGTGGAAACACCATATATTTT.

The chain joins TRBV18 to TRBJ1-3; D is undetermined. This CDR3 is built from 15 residues. Germline V CDR1 and CDR2: KGHSH, LQKENI. Trimming took off 3 bases at V and 0 bases at J, with 9 bases between the two ends. CDR3 loop: CASSPTQPSGNTIYF. CDR3 bases: TGTGCCAGCTCACCGACACAGCCCTCTGGAAACACCATATATTTT.

This chain uses TRBV7-9 with TRBJ1-2, with TRBD1 identical over 10 bases. Germline CDR1 SEHNR, CDR2 FQNEAQ (reference sequence). With 5 bases clipped from V and 0 bases from J, the junction kept 3 bases outside the gene matches. The CDR3 loop spans 15 amino acids. CDR3 in amino acids: CASSQGTGANYGYTF. The CDR3 DNA reads TGTGCCAGCAGCCAAGGGACAGGGGCTAACTATGGCTACACCTTC. The variable domain in full, with the rest retrieved from reference TRBV7-9 and TRBJ1-2, is DTGVSQNPRHKITKRGQNVTFRCDPISEHNRLYWYRQTLGQGPEFLTYFQNEAQLEKSRLLSDRFSAERPKGSFSTLEIQRTEQGDSAMYLCASSQGTGANYGYTFGSGTRLTVV.

DNA for the CDR3: TGTGCCAGCAGCTTGACTAGCGGGAACGACGAGCAGTACTTC. Translating it yields CASSLTSGNDEQYF. The chain uses TRBV5-4 and TRBJ2-7, with 10 positions matching TRBD2. CDR1 is SGHNT, CDR2 YYREEE, per germline (reference sequence). This CDR3 contains 14 residues. The J segment lost 5 bases and the V segment lost 1 base, leaving 3 bases of the junction unmatched. Full variable domain (missing parts from reference TRBV5-4 and TRBJ2-7): ETGVTQSPTHLIKTRGQQVTLRCSSQSGHNTVSWYQQALGQGPQFIFQYYREEENGRGNFPPRFSGLQFPNYSSELNVNALELDDSALYLCASSLTSGNDEQYFGPGTRLTVT.

The V gene is TRBV4-1, the J gene TRBJ1-1; a weak D match, TRBD1 (5 bases). This CDR3 spans 12 amino acids. Per germline, CDR1 MGHRA and CDR2 YSYEKL. V lost 3 bases and J lost 6, with 8 bases in between. The CDR3 region is CASSQGGSEAFF. DNA for the CDR3: TGCGCCAGCAGCCAGGGGGGGTCTGAAGCTTTCTTT.

CDR3 sequence: CAISLQAGSGELFF. DNA of the CDR3: TGTGCCATCAGTTTACAGGCCGGGTCCGGGGAGCTGTTTTTT. V gene TRBV10-3 combines with J gene TRBJ2-2, with D perhaps matching TRBD1 (5 bases). Trimming stripped 5 bases from V and 6 bases from J, with 13 bases between. The germline gives CDR1 ENHRY, CDR2 SYGVKD. CDR3 size: 14 residues.

The chain is built from TRBV12-2 and TRBJ2-1; the table's D call of TRBD1 was not tested on the DNA. TRBV12-2 is deemed a pseudogene. The CDR3 runs 16 residues. CDR3 sequence reads: CASPRLLRDRVNEQFF. The CDR3 DNA reads as TGTGCAAGTCCCCGACTTCTCCGGGACAGAGTCAATGAGCAGTTCTTC.

This clone was seen a single time. This chain uses TRBV6-1 with TRBJ1-4; D might be TRBD1 (5 bases). Germline V gene data show CDR1 as MNHNS and CDR2 as SASEGT. CDR3 length: 16 amino acids. V lost 2 bases and J 2 bases, leaving 12 bases between the germline ends. The CDR3 region has the DNA TGTGCCAGCAGTGAATCTTCAGGGTTCACTAATGAAAAACTGTTTTTT. This codes for CASSESSGFTNEKLFF.

The chain couples TRBV10-2 to TRBJ2-2; 8 positions agree with TRBD2. The V and J ends lost 8 bases and 0 bases, in that order; junction bases with no gene match: 5. Germline assignment: CDR1 WSHSY and CDR2 SAAADI. The CDR3 loop spans 15 amino acids. In nucleotides, the CDR3 is TGCGCCAGCGAGCTAGCGGGCGCGAACACCGGGGAGCTGTTTTTT. Translated, it gives CASELAGANTGELFF.

V is TRBV29-1 and J is TRBJ1-1, with D unresolved. This CDR3 has 13 residues. Germline loops: CDR1 SQVTM, CDR2 ANQGSEA. The V end was cut by 2 bases, the J end by 5 bases, with 12 bases between. The CDR3 DNA is TGCAGCGTTGAACTTCGGGTAGAGACTGAAGCTTTCTTT. This codes for CSVELRVETEAFF.

This clone was detected a few times. The chain uses TRBV11-1 and TRBJ2-3; the D is unclear. Trimming pared 0 bases from V and 0 bases from J, leaving 4 bases between. The germline gives CDR1 SGHAT, CDR2 FQDESV (reference sequence). This CDR3 contains 14 residues. The DNA of the CDR3 is TGTGCCAGCAGCTTAGCGCGGAGCACAGATACGCAGTATTTT. Translating gives CASSLARSTDTQYF.

V gene TRBV6-5 combines with J gene TRBJ2-7; 7 nucleotides line up with TRBD1. Germline V gives CDR1 MNHEY, CDR2 SVGAGI. J was trimmed by 3 bases and V by 7 bases; bases with no gene match: 12. This CDR3 is 15 amino acids long. In DNA form, the CDR3 reads TGTGCCAGCACCCCAGCCATGGGACAGTACTACGAGCAGTACTTC. Protein sequence: CASTPAMGQYYEQYF.

The chain combines TRBV5-1 with TRBJ1-6; D remains unclear. The CDR3 is made up of 13 amino acids. The germline V and J ends were trimmed by 7 bases and 2 bases, with 7 bases remaining between them. Germline V gives CDR1 SGHRS, CDR2 YFSETQ. CDR3 sequence: CASGPAYNSPLHF. The CDR3 bases are TGCGCCAGCGGCCCTGCCTATAATTCACCCCTCCACTTT.

In this sample, this clone turned up a few times. V is TRBV7-9 and J is TRBJ1-4, with D hard to call. The CDR3 is made up of 11 amino acids. The germline V gene encodes CDR1 SEHNR and CDR2 FQNEAQ (reference sequence). V was trimmed by 5 bases and J by 8 bases, leaving 6 bases between them. The CDR3 sequence is CASSGGEKLFF. CDR3 in DNA: TGTGCCAGCAGCGGAGGGGAAAAACTGTTTTTT.

The chain employs TRBV30 and TRBJ2-7, with D uncertain. V was clipped by 1 base and J by 2 bases, with 6 bases between them. CDR3 length equals 12 residues. Germline V gene sequence: CDR1 GTSNPN, CDR2 SVGIG (reference sequence). CDR3 loop: CAWSEQPYEQYF. CDR3 nucleotide sequence: TGTGCCTGGAGTGAACAGCCCTACGAGCAGTACTTC. The variable domain in full, with the rest retrieved from reference TRBV30 and TRBJ2-7, is SQTIHQWPATLVQPVGSPLSLECTVEGTSNPNLYWYRQAAGRGLQLLFYSVGIGQISSEVPQNLSASRPQDRQFILSSKKLLLSDSGFYLCAWSEQPYEQYFGPGTRLTVT.

The CDR3 loop reads CASAQVGSNQPQHF. CDR3 in DNA: TGTGCCAGCGCACAGGTCGGGAGCAATCAGCCCCAGCATTTT. The rearrangement joins TRBV6-1 to TRBJ1-5, with a weak D call TRBD1 (5 bases). This CDR3 comprises 14 residues. Germline CDR1 is MNHNS and CDR2 is SASEGT. Trimming pared 8 bases from V and 1 base from J, leaving 12 bases between.

This rearrangement joins TRBV4-2 to TRBJ1-4; D perhaps matches TRBD1 (5 bases). The CDR3 has 16 residues. Germline values: CDR1 LGHNA, CDR2 YNFKEQ. The ends were cut back, 0 bases at V and 7 bases at J, with 15 bases in the middle. CDR3 sequence (DNA): TGTGCCAGCAGCCAAGACGCGCCCACTCAGGGTGAAAAACTGTTTTTT. Its translation: CASSQDAPTQGEKLFF.

CDR3 sequence (DNA): TGTGCCAGCAGTGCAGGGGGGACGAACACTGAAGCTTTCTTT. It codes for CASSAGGTNTEAFF. This rearrangement joins TRBV6-1 to TRBJ1-1; 7 nucleotides agree with TRBD1. With 4 bases clipped from V and 1 base from J, the junction kept 3 bases outside the gene matches. The CDR3 sequence is 14 residues long. Germline values: CDR1 MNHNS, CDR2 SASEGT.

This clone came up once. The V call is TRBV7-9, the J call TRBJ2-5; D is uncertain. Germline V CDR1 and CDR2: SEHNR, FQNEAQ (reference sequence). Trimming took 5 bases from V and 7 from J, leaving 8 bases between them. The CDR3 has 11 residues. CDR3 sequence reads: CASSLGGTQYF. For the CDR3, the DNA is TGTGCCAGCAGCCTCGGTGGGACCCAGTACTTC.

In this sample, this clone turned up a few times. The V and J genes are TRBV5-1 and TRBJ1-4; D call uncertain. V lost 4 bases to trimming and J lost 7 bases, with 14 bases between them. CDR1 is SGHRS and CDR2 is YFSETQ in the germline V gene. CDR3 size: 14 residues. CDR3 bases: TGCGCCAGCAGCCCTCAATCCTCGGGTGAAAAACTGTTTTTT. It is translated as CASSPQSSGEKLFF.

The gene calls are TRBV5-8 and TRBJ2-2, with 7 bases fitting TRBD1. The ends lost 2 bases at V and 1 base at J; junction bases unmatched: 2. Germline loops: CDR1 SGHTS, CDR2 YDEGEE. There are 15 residues in the CDR3. The chain's CDR3 is CASSLQGWNTGELFF. The DNA for the CDR3 is TGTGCCAGCAGCTTACAGGGGTGGAACACCGGGGAGCTGTTTTTT.

The J gene is TRBJ2-1, the V gene TRBV9, with D perhaps TRBD2 (6 bases). This CDR3 contains 13 residues. V shed 4 bases and J shed 15 bases, with 20 bases lying between them. Germline V gene sequence: CDR1 SGDLS, CDR2 YYNGEE. The CDR3 here is CASSPRWGEKLFF. Here the CDR3 DNA reads TGTGCCAGCAGCCCTAGGTGGGGGGAGAAGCTGTTCTTC.